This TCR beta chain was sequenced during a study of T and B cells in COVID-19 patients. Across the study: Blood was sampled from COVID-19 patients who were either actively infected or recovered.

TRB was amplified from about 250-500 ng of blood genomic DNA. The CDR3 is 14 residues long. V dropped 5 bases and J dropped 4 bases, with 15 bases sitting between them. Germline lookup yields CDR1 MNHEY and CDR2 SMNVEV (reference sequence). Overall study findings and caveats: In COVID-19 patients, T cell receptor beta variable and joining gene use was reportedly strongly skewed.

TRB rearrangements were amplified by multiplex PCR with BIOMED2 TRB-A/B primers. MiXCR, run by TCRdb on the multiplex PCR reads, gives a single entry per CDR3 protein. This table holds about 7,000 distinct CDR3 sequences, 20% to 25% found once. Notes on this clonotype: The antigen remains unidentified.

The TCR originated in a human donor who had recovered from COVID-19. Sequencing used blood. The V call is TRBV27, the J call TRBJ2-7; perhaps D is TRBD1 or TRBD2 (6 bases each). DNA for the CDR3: TGTGCCAGCAGTCCCCTGGGGGCGGGGTACGAGCAGTACTTC. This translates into CASSPLGAGYEQYF.